The clone carrying this TCR beta chain showed up just a few times. These data originate in a study of blood T cell repertoires in COVID-19. On the study more broadly: Nucleic acid was either cDNA or gDNA, and it came from T cells, B-cell-depleted T cells, or PBMCs.

The germline CDR1 and CDR2 sequences are MNHNS and SASEGT. Losses at the gene ends were 2 bases for V and 3 bases for J; bases not matched to a gene: 5. CDR3 size: 15 residues. Per the authors' pipeline: Amplified reference gene primers provided the basis for estimating nucleated cell counts. Profiled with immunoSEQ multiplex PCR; TCRdb holds only in-frame clones, not every one. The V and J calls and the clone size are those of that table, but D and trimming were determined from the DNA. Altogether roughly 300,000 clones are present, 85% being singletons, with the ten largest covering around 6.9%. This rearrangement joins TRBV6-1 to TRBJ2-7; 9 bases align to TRBD1. The receptor's source is a human donor in a cohort sampled during active COVID-19. Sequenced material: peripheral blood. The CDR3 DNA sequence: TGTGCCAGCAGTGAAAGGGAGACAGGGGGCTACGAGCAGTACTTC. This translates into CASSERETGGYEQYF.